Below are 30 T cell receptor beta chains sequenced from a single sample in a study of beta chain features in type 1 diabetes (dated by TCRdb to 2017 to 2018). General conclusions and limits of the study: A moderate but significant shortening of TCRB CDR3 length was observed in type 1 diabetes patients in all four CD4+ subsets.

No antigen has been assigned to these receptors. Libraries were constructed by the immunoSEQ multiplex PCR assay. The entire amount of isolated RNA was reverse transcribed using the High Capacity cDNA Reverse Transcription Kit, so the sequenced TCRB transcripts were expressed ones. TCRdb stores this immuneACCESS table with in-frame sequences only. Part of the clones is absent; in the studies checked, under half of the shortfall reflects unresolved V genes, and no reason is known for the rest. This sample has under 25,000 clones in its table, and 50% to 70% of those were observed once. Roughly 0.37% of the sample lies in the top ten. Sequenced material: stem cell memory CD4+ T cells from blood. What this sample's cell subset or site label stands for: stem cell-like memory CD4+ T cells. These receptors were obtained from a man aged 18-30 years with type 1 diabetes.

The chain has TRBV5-1 and TRBJ2-1, with TRBD2 matching over 8 bases. J was trimmed by 5 bases and V by 0 bases; bases with no gene match: 7. CDR1 is SGHRS and CDR2 is YFSETQ in the germline V gene. This CDR3 has 16 residues. CDR3 in amino acids: CASSLGDAGGHNEQFF. In DNA form, the CDR3 reads TGCGCCAGCAGCTTGGGGGACGCGGGGGGCCACAATGAGCAGTTCTTC.

Only a few counts were recorded for this clone. The chain employs TRBV28 and TRBJ2-5; D may be TRBD2 (6 bases). CDR1 and CDR2 from the germline V gene are MDHEN and SYDVKM. This CDR3 is 13 amino acids long. The V gene lost 6 bases and the J gene lost 5 bases, with 13 bases spanning the gap. The CDR3 DNA sequence: TGTGCCAGCAGCCTCCGCGGAGGGGAGACCCAGTACTTC. It codes for CASSLRGGETQYF. The full variable domain, rest sourced from reference TRBV28 and TRBJ2-5, is DVKVTQSSRYLVKRTGEKVFLECVQDMDHENMFWYRQDPGLGLRLIYFSYDVKMKEKGDIPEGYSVSREKKERFSLILESASTNQTSMYLCASSLRGGETQYFGPGTRLLVL.

The J gene is TRBJ1-1, the V gene TRBV5-6; the D is unclear. In germline, CDR1 is SGHDT, CDR2 YYEEEE. The CDR3 runs to 15 residues. V was shortened by 8 bases and J by 1 base, with 18 bases between the two germline ends. CDR3 nucleotide sequence: TGTGCCAGTCGAGCTTTGGCACAGTCGAACACTGAAGCTTTCTTT. Encoded protein: CASRALAQSNTEAFF. Looking up the rest from reference TRBV5-6 and TRBJ1-1 gives the full variable domain: DAGVTQSPTHLIKTRGQQVTLRCSPKSGHDTVSWYQQALGQGPQFIFQYYEEEERQRGNFPDRFSGHQFPNYSSELNVNALLLGDSALYLCASRALAQSNTEAFFGQGTRLTVV.

This clone has a handful of counts. The chain joins TRBV10-2 to TRBJ2-3; D may be TRBD2 (6 bases). Germline CDR1 is WSHSY and CDR2 is SAAADI. The V end lost 7 bases, the J end lost 4 bases, and 18 bases lay between the germline ends. The CDR3 spans 15 residues. The CDR3 loop is CASTNPGLPPDTQYF. CDR3 in DNA: TGCGCCAGCACCAACCCGGGACTTCCCCCAGATACGCAGTATTTT.

This clone has more than one count but fewer than ten. The gene calls are TRBV7-8 and TRBJ2-5, with D hard to call. Trimming took 3 bases from V and 4 from J, leaving 6 bases between them. Germline CDR1 and CDR2: SGHVS and FQNEAQ. The CDR3 is 12 amino acids. CDR3 DNA sequence: TGTGCCAGCAGCTTTTCCGGAGAGACCCAGTACTTC. Its translation is CASSFSGETQYF.

V is TRBV7-9 and J is TRBJ2-7, with TRBD1 identical over 7 bases. Germline assignment: CDR1 SEHNR and CDR2 FQNEAQ (reference sequence). V was pared by 5 bases and J by 2 bases, with 12 bases of the junction left unmatched. There are 16 residues in the CDR3. The CDR3 protein is CASSTIQTGITYEQYF. Written as DNA, the CDR3 is TGTGCCAGCAGCACCATCCAGACAGGGATAACCTACGAGCAGTACTTC. The full variable domain, rest sourced from reference TRBV7-9 and TRBJ2-7, is DTGVSQNPRHKITKRGQNVTFRCDPISEHNRLYWYRQTLGQGPEFLTYFQNEAQLEKSRLLSDRFSAERPKGSFSTLEIQRTEQGDSAMYLCASSTIQTGITYEQYFGPGTRLTVT.

The chain couples TRBV28 to TRBJ2-2; D is possibly TRBD2 (6 bases). Germline CDR1 reads MDHEN; CDR2 reads SYDVKM. This CDR3 spans 14 amino acids. Trimming stripped 7 bases from V and 1 base from J, with 10 bases between. CDR3 amino acids: CASTGTLNTGELFF. In DNA form, the CDR3 reads TGTGCCAGCACCGGGACTCTGAACACCGGGGAGCTGTTTTTT.

The gene calls are TRBV7-2 and TRBJ1-2; D is unclear. Trimming took off 6 bases at V and 9 bases at J, with 17 bases between the two ends. The germline gives CDR1 SGHTA, CDR2 FQGNSA. The CDR3 covers 13 residues. The CDR3 is CASRKAGQTSYTF. As DNA, the CDR3 is TGTGCCAGCAGGAAAGCGGGCCAAACTAGCTACACCTTC.

The chain joins TRBV7-6 to TRBJ2-6; TRBD1 matches at 12 bases. The germline V gene encodes CDR1 SGHVS and CDR2 FNYEAQ. V gave up 2 bases and J gave up 4 bases; unmatched junction bases: 6. The CDR3 length is 18 residues. The CDR3 DNA reads TGTGCCAGCAGCTTACTGGGACAGGGGGCGGGAGGGGCCAACGTCCTGACTTTC. It is translated as CASSLLGQGAGGANVLTF.

This clone has a single count. This chain uses TRBV7-2 with TRBJ1-4; tentatively, D is TRBD1 (6 bases). Germline CDR1 and CDR2: SGHTA and FQGNSA. This CDR3 has 15 amino acids. Trimming stripped 5 bases from V and 0 bases from J, with 10 bases between. The CDR3 sequence is CASSRGGATNEKLFF. The CDR3 nucleotides are TGTGCCAGCAGCAGGGGGGGGGCAACTAATGAAAAACTGTTTTTT.

V is TRBV11-2 and J is TRBJ1-2, with 9 bases aligning to TRBD1. CDR3 size: 17 residues. Germline loops: CDR1 SGHAT, CDR2 FQNNGV. The V and J ends lost 1 base and 5 bases, in that order; junction bases with no gene match: 11. The CDR3 bases are TGTGCCAGCAGCTTAGTATTCGGGACAGGGATACAGTATGGCTACACCTTC. Its translation is CASSLVFGTGIQYGYTF.

V is TRBV5-4 and J is TRBJ2-3; D ambiguous. The CDR3 consists of 12 residues. V was cut by 3 bases and J by 0 bases, with 2 bases left in between. Germline CDR1 is SGHNT and CDR2 is YYREEE (reference sequence). This CDR3 reads CASSSSTDTQYF. CDR3 DNA sequence: TGTGCCAGCAGCTCTAGCACAGATACGCAGTATTTT.

V and J are TRBV18 and TRBJ1-2; no firm D call. The CDR3 runs to 13 residues. Trimming shortened V by 3 bases and J by 8 bases, and 13 bases separated the two germline ends. Germline loops: CDR1 KGHSH, CDR2 LQKENI. CDR3 DNA sequence: TGTGCCAGCTCACCCCCCGATAGAGGCGGCTACACCTTC. Translating it yields CASSPPDRGGYTF. Drawing the rest from reference TRBV18 and TRBJ1-2, the complete variable domain is NAGVMQNPRHLVRRRGQEARLRCSPMKGHSHVYWYRQLPEEGLKFMVYLQKENIIDESGMPKERFSAEFPKEGPSILRIQQVVRGDSAAYFCASSPPDRGGYTFGSGTRLTVV.

The J gene is TRBJ2-5, the V gene TRBV6-5; TRBD1 is a possible D gene (6 bases). CDR3 length: 14 residues. V was shortened by 6 bases and J by 5 bases, with 16 bases between the two germline ends. Looked up from germline, CDR1 is MNHEY and CDR2 is SVGAGI. CDR3 bases: TGTGCCAGCAGCCTCAGGGGCTTAGGGGAGACCCAGTACTTC. Translation gives CASSLRGLGETQYF.

This clone was picked up a small number of times. V usage is TRBV7-9 and J usage is TRBJ2-7, with 7 bases identical to TRBD2. V lost 4 bases, J lost 2 bases, and 5 bases stayed unmatched. The CDR3 consists of 14 residues. CDR1 and CDR2 (germline): SEHNR, FQNEAQ (reference sequence). CDR3 nucleotides: TGTGCCAGCAGCTACGGGGGGATCCCCTACGAGCAGTACTTC. It codes for CASSYGGIPYEQYF.

CDR3 bases: TGTGCCAGCTCACCACCGGGAGCGGGAGGGCTCTCCTACAATGAGCAGTTCTTC. Encoded protein: CASSPPGAGGLSYNEQFF. The chain recombines TRBV18 with TRBJ2-1; TRBD2 aligns across 10 bases. CDR3 length equals 18 residues. Germline V gene data show CDR1 as KGHSH and CDR2 as LQKENI. J gave up 0 bases and V 0 bases, and 5 bases lay outside the gene matches.

The chain couples TRBV7-9 to TRBJ2-2; 11 bases fit TRBD2. V was clipped by 3 bases and J by 4 bases; unmatched bases: 4. Germline V CDR1 and CDR2: SEHNR, FQNEAQ (reference sequence). This CDR3 contains 16 residues. DNA of the CDR3: TGTGCCAGCAGCTTGAGGCTAGCGGGAGGCACCGGGGAGCTGTTTTTT. Encoded protein: CASSLRLAGGTGELFF.

The chain uses TRBV7-2 and TRBJ2-3; TRBD2 is a possible D gene (5 bases). The germline V gene has CDR1 SGHTA and CDR2 FQGNSA. The CDR3 spans 16 residues. Trimming removed 5 bases from V and 5 bases from J, with 20 bases in between. CDR3 residues: CASSPGGGAGLDTQYF. The CDR3 nucleotides read TGTGCCAGCAGCCCGGGTGGAGGAGCCGGTTTAGATACGCAGTATTTT.

This clone appeared a few times. This rearrangement joins TRBV2 to TRBJ1-1; the D is unclear. In germline, CDR1 is SNHLY, CDR2 FYNNEI. Trimming cost V 6 bases and J 5 bases, with 16 bases left between them. This CDR3 comprises 14 residues. Here the CDR3 reads CASRREGSGTEAFF. The CDR3 DNA is TGTGCCAGCAGGAGGGAGGGCTCGGGGACTGAAGCTTTCTTT.

This chain joins TRBV7-9 and TRBJ2-1; tentative D call: TRBD2 (6 bases). CDR1 and CDR2 from the germline V gene are SEHNR and FQNEAQ (reference sequence). This CDR3 has 17 residues. The V end was cut by 2 bases, the J end by 0 bases, with 14 bases between. CDR3 protein: CASSLSTGSGSYNEQFF. The CDR3 DNA is TGTGCCAGCAGCTTATCGACCGGGAGCGGCTCCTACAATGAGCAGTTCTTC. Combining the CDR3 with reference TRBV7-9 and TRBJ2-1 gives the whole variable domain DTGVSQNPRHKITKRGQNVTFRCDPISEHNRLYWYRQTLGQGPEFLTYFQNEAQLEKSRLLSDRFSAERPKGSFSTLEIQRTEQGDSAMYLCASSLSTGSGSYNEQFFGPGTRLTVL.

J is TRBJ1-2 and V is TRBV7-9; D possibly corresponds to TRBD1 (5 bases). V dropped 4 bases and J dropped 4 bases, with 13 bases sitting between them. The CDR3 totals 14 residues. The germline V gene encodes CDR1 SEHNR and CDR2 FQNEAQ (reference sequence). The CDR3 coding sequence is TGTGCCAGCAGCTACGCAGGGAATTCCTATGGCTACACCTTC. This encodes CASSYAGNSYGYTF.

The chain recombines TRBV7-2 with TRBJ1-5; no definite D call. V was trimmed by 5 bases and J by 5 bases, leaving 7 bases between them. This CDR3 has 12 residues. Germline V gene data show CDR1 as SGHTA and CDR2 as FQGNSA. CDR3 protein: CASSPGHQPQHF. The CDR3 DNA is TGTGCCAGCAGCCCAGGCCATCAGCCCCAGCATTTT. Using reference TRBV7-2 and TRBJ1-5 for the parts outside the CDR3, the full variable domain is GAGVSQSPSNKVTEKGKDVELRCDPISGHTALYWYRQSLGQGLEFLIYFQGNSAPDKSGLPSDRFSAERTGGSVSTLTIQRTQQEDSAVYLCASSPGHQPQHFGDGTRLSIL.

The CDR3 here is CASSLWGDNEQFF. CDR3 sequence (DNA): TGTGCCAGCAGCTTGTGGGGGGACAATGAGCAGTTCTTC. The rearrangement joins TRBV11-2 to TRBJ2-1, with a weak D call TRBD2 (6 bases). V was cut by 3 bases and J by 5 bases, with 8 bases left in between. The germline gives CDR1 SGHAT, CDR2 FQNNGV. The CDR3 runs to 13 residues.

This clone was seen a handful of times. This chain uses TRBV2 with TRBJ2-1, with D possibly matching TRBD2 (6 bases). The CDR3 has 12 amino acids. The V end lost 7 bases, the J end lost 7 bases, and 11 bases lay between the germline ends. Germline V CDR1 and CDR2: SNHLY, FYNNEI. CDR3 region: CASTRLGNEQFF. CDR3 nucleotides: TGTGCCAGCACCCGACTAGGGAATGAGCAGTTCTTC.

This chain links TRBV5-5 with TRBJ2-3, with 10 bases lining up with TRBD1. Trimming removed 7 bases from V and 3 bases from J; junction bases left unmatched: 8. The CDR3 is 15 residues long. Germline values: CDR1 SGHKS, CDR2 YYEKEE (reference sequence). The CDR3 nucleotides read TGTGCCAGCGGAGGGGACAGGGGAAGGACAGATACGCAGTATTTT. Translation gives CASGGDRGRTDTQYF.

The V call is TRBV7-2, the J call TRBJ2-7; D not resolved. V lost 5 bases, J lost 0 bases, and 2 bases lay in between. The CDR3 runs to 11 residues. Germline V gene data show CDR1 as SGHTA and CDR2 as FQGNSA. CDR3 region: CASSLSYEQYF. For the CDR3, the DNA is TGTGCCAGCAGCCTCTCCTACGAGCAGTACTTC. Complete variable domain (other parts from reference TRBV7-2 and TRBJ2-7): GAGVSQSPSNKVTEKGKDVELRCDPISGHTALYWYRQSLGQGLEFLIYFQGNSAPDKSGLPSDRFSAERTGGSVSTLTIQRTQQEDSAVYLCASSLSYEQYFGPGTRLTVT.

V and J are TRBV5-4 and TRBJ2-5; TRBD2 matches at 7 bases. The V segment lost 0 bases and the J segment 2 bases; nucleotides outside the gene matches: 7. This CDR3 region has 16 residues. Germline assignment: CDR1 SGHNT and CDR2 YYREEE (reference sequence). Written as DNA, the CDR3 is TGTGCCAGCAGCTTGGGTGGCGGGAGCCTTCAAGAGACCCAGTACTTC. It is translated as CASSLGGGSLQETQYF.

In its sample, this clone was seen a few times. The rearrangement uses TRBV30 and TRBJ2-3, with D possibly being TRBD2 (5 bases). The CDR3 is made up of 12 amino acids. Germline values: CDR1 GTSNPN, CDR2 SVGIG (reference sequence). V lost 6 bases and J lost 2, with 9 bases in between. The CDR3 sequence: CACSVSTDTQYF. CDR3 nucleotides: TGTGCCTGTAGCGTTTCCACAGATACGCAGTATTTT. Full variable domain (outside the CDR3, taken from reference TRBV30 and TRBJ2-3): SQTIHQWPATLVQPVGSPLSLECTVEGTSNPNLYWYRQAAGRGLQLLFYSVGIGQISSEVPQNLSASRPQDRQFILSSKKLLLSDSGFYLCACSVSTDTQYFGPGTRLTVL.

This clone showed up just once. The chain couples TRBV5-1 to TRBJ2-1; 12 nucleotides align to TRBD2. V was clipped by 4 bases and J by 6 bases; unmatched bases: 8. Germline loops: CDR1 SGHRS, CDR2 YFSETQ. CDR3 size: 16 residues. CDR3: CASSLARTSGVNEQFF. The CDR3 DNA follows: TGCGCCAGCAGCCTAGCCAGGACTAGCGGGGTCAATGAGCAGTTCTTC.

The V call is TRBV5-1, the J call TRBJ2-7; TRBD1 matches at 8 bases. V shed 4 bases and J 3 bases; nucleotides not matched to a gene: 15. The germline CDR1 and CDR2 sequences are SGHRS and YFSETQ. This CDR3 is built from 17 residues. The DNA of the CDR3 is TGCGCCAGCAGCGGCCGGGACAGGTGGCCAGTAAACTACGAGCAGTACTTC. Its translation is CASSGRDRWPVNYEQYF.